One and the same sample provided the 18 T cell receptor beta chains below, sequenced in a study of cytomegalovirus exposure and HLA in healthy donors. The study ran its PCR with 60 Vbeta and 13 Jbeta primers. Clones were read by immunoSEQ multiplex PCR, and TCRdb kept only the in-frame ones, dropping some. The sample has roughly 140,000 clones; 79% are singletons. The specimen was PBMCs. The receptors come from a man aged 45 to 65 in good health and CMV-seropositive.

The V and J genes are TRBV19 and TRBJ1-2; 9 positions match TRBD1. V lost 6 bases, J lost 4 bases, and 6 bases stayed unmatched. Germline CDR1 LNHDA, CDR2 SQIVND (reference sequence). The CDR3 is 14 amino acids. CDR3: CASRGTGTGYGYTF. The CDR3, as DNA: TGTGCCAGTAGGGGGACAGGGACAGGCTATGGCTACACCTTC.

The rearrangement joins TRBV5-8 to TRBJ2-5; 12 nucleotides line up with TRBD2. The DNA matches TRBJ2-7 better at its end, which makes the J call doubtful. CDR1 and CDR2 (germline): SGHTS, YDEGEE. The CDR3 length is 15 residues. The CDR3 bases are TGTGCCAGCAGCCGGCTAGCGGGAGGGGCCTACGAGCAGTACTTC. This translates into CASSRLAGGAYEQYF.

The V call is TRBV5-1, the J call TRBJ2-3; 11 bases map to TRBD1. The trim removed 2 bases at V and 0 bases at J, leaving 11 bases unmatched. There are 19 residues in the CDR3. Germline CDR1 reads SGHRS; CDR2 reads YFSETQ. This CDR3 is CASSLGTGGISYSTDTQYF. The CDR3 DNA sequence: TGCGCCAGCAGCTTAGGGACAGGGGGAATATCGTATAGCACAGATACGCAGTATTTT.

This sequence joins TRBV28 and TRBJ2-7; D possibly corresponds to TRBD2 (6 bases). Between the trimmed V and J ends, which lost 6 bases and 4 bases, there was a span of 16 bases. The length of the CDR3 is 14 residues. CDR1 and CDR2 from the germline V gene are MDHEN and SYDVKM. The DNA for the CDR3 is TGTGCCAGCAGCCAATACTTTCGGGGGTACGAGCAGTACTTC. Amino acid sequence: CASSQYFRGYEQYF.

The chain recombines TRBV6-4 with TRBJ2-7; TRBD2 agrees at 7 bases. Germline loops: CDR1 MRHNA, CDR2 SNTAGT. The V gene end was trimmed by 0 bases and the J gene end by 2 bases; junction bases not matched to a gene: 7. This CDR3 contains 16 residues. CDR3 sequence reads: CASSDSRSLAAYEQYF. CDR3 DNA: TGTGCCAGCAGTGACTCGAGATCCCTAGCGGCCTACGAGCAGTACTTC.

The DNA of the CDR3 is TGCGCCAGCAGCCGTAGCGGGGCGGAGGGTTTATACACCTTC. Translating gives CASSRSGAEGLYTF. The rearrangement links TRBV4-1 to TRBJ1-2, with a weak D call TRBD1 (5 bases). There are 14 residues in the CDR3. Per germline, CDR1 MGHRA and CDR2 YSYEKL. The ends were cut back, 4 bases at V and 11 bases at J, with 20 bases in the middle.

This sequence joins TRBV9 and TRBJ2-1; possible D gene TRBD2, 6 bases. This CDR3 comprises 16 residues. The germline CDR1 and CDR2 sequences are SGDLS and YYNGEE. V lost 0 bases and J 2 bases, leaving 12 bases between the germline ends. CDR3 sequence: CASSVVWRAAYNEQFF. CDR3 nucleotides: TGTGCCAGCAGCGTAGTGTGGAGGGCGGCCTACAATGAGCAGTTCTTC.

The gene calls are TRBV5-4 and TRBJ2-7; 13 bases are a match to TRBD2. Germline CDR1 SGHNT, CDR2 YYREEE (reference sequence). The CDR3 sequence is 14 residues long. The J segment lost 3 bases and the V segment lost 4 bases, leaving 1 base of the junction unmatched. The CDR3 reads CASSRTSGSYEQYF. The CDR3 nucleotides read TGTGCCAGCAGCCGGACTAGCGGGAGCTACGAGCAGTACTTC.

The DNA of the CDR3 is TGTGCCAGCAGTTTTGTGGCTCTTATGACAGCTACCCGCTATGGCTACACCTTC. This translates into CASSFVALMTATRYGYTF. The V call is TRBV28, the J call TRBJ1-2, with D possibly matching TRBD1 (5 bases). The CDR3 covers 18 residues. CDR1 MDHEN and CDR2 SYDVKM come from the germline V gene. V gave up 3 bases and J gave up 4 bases, with 24 bases separating them.

J is TRBJ2-7 and V is TRBV19; 8 bases align to TRBD1. V gave up 5 bases and J gave up 6 bases; unmatched junction bases: 9. CDR3 size: 14 residues. In germline, CDR1 is LNHDA, CDR2 SQIVND (reference sequence). The CDR3 here is CASSVRTGGGEQYF. CDR3 in DNA: TGTGCCAGTAGTGTAAGAACAGGGGGAGGCGAGCAGTACTTC. The complete variable domain, with remaining parts taken from reference TRBV19 and TRBJ2-7, reads DGGITQSPKYLFRKEGQNVTLSCEQNLNHDAMYWYRQDPGQGLRLIYYSQIVNDFQKGDIAEGYSVSREKKESFPLTVTSAQKNPTAFYLCASSVRTGGGEQYFGPGTRLTVT.

This clone is a singleton in its sample. This chain uses TRBV7-2 with TRBJ1-1, with a possible D match to TRBD1 (6 bases). This CDR3 spans 15 amino acids. V was clipped by 1 base and J by 5 bases, with 14 bases between them. Germline V CDR1 and CDR2: SGHTA, FQGNSA. The CDR3 DNA is TGTGCCAGCAGCTTAGAAGGGGGAAGAGGAACTGAAGCTTTCTTT. Its protein is CASSLEGGRGTEAFF.

This chain links TRBV27 with TRBJ2-5, with D possibly TRBD2 on 5 matching bases. In germline, CDR1 is MNHEY, CDR2 SMNVEV (reference sequence). Trimming removed 6 bases from V and 5 bases from J, with 13 bases in between. This CDR3 has 13 amino acids. CDR3 residues: CASSVPGGETQYF. The CDR3 nucleotides are TGTGCCAGCAGCGTCCCAGGCGGGGAGACCCAGTACTTC.

This clone was picked up a small number of times. The genes are TRBV4-1 and TRBJ2-7; 7 bases are shared with TRBD1. CDR1 MGHRA and CDR2 YSYEKL come from the germline V gene. The CDR3 consists of 15 residues. The trim removed 6 bases at V and 2 bases at J, leaving 10 bases unmatched. This CDR3 reads CASRPGEDRTYEQYF. CDR3 coding DNA: TGCGCCAGCAGGCCCGGAGAGGACAGGACCTACGAGCAGTACTTC.

The V gene is TRBV6-5, the J gene TRBJ2-7; 11 nucleotides align to TRBD2. CDR1 is MNHEY, CDR2 SVGAGI, per germline. CDR3 length equals 15 residues. Trimming removed 4 bases from V and 3 bases from J; junction bases left unmatched: 5. The CDR3 DNA reads TGTGCCAGCAGTTCTCCAACTAGCGGGAGCTACGAGCAGTACTTC. It specifies CASSSPTSGSYEQYF.

This clone appeared a single time. The rearrangement joins TRBV28 to TRBJ1-1; 12 bases are a match to TRBD1. With V trimmed by 3 bases and J by 6 bases, 2 bases remained unmatched. Germline-derived CDR1 and CDR2 are MDHEN and SYDVKM. The CDR3 has 14 residues. The CDR3 is CASSLGQGASEAFF. The CDR3 DNA reads as TGTGCCAGCAGTTTGGGACAGGGGGCATCTGAAGCTTTCTTT.

This clone has just one count. V is TRBV19 and J is TRBJ1-6; unclear D gene. CDR3 length: 12 residues. V lost 3 bases and J lost 8, with 5 bases in between. In germline, CDR1 is LNHDA, CDR2 SQIVND (reference sequence). As DNA, the CDR3 is TGTGCCAGTAGTATCCTCGATTCACCCCTCCACTTT. This codes for CASSILDSPLHF. Using reference TRBV19 and TRBJ1-6 for the parts outside the CDR3, the full variable domain is DGGITQSPKYLFRKEGQNVTLSCEQNLNHDAMYWYRQDPGQGLRLIYYSQIVNDFQKGDIAEGYSVSREKKESFPLTVTSAQKNPTAFYLCASSILDSPLHFGNGTRLTVT.

The chain has TRBV28 and TRBJ1-2; the D gene is possibly TRBD1 (6 bases). The CDR3 consists of 12 residues. V dropped 3 bases and J dropped 4 bases, with 6 bases sitting between them. Germline V lookup: CDR1 MDHEN, CDR2 SYDVKM. CDR3 loop: CASSFRGYGYTF. The CDR3 DNA sequence: TGTGCCAGCAGTTTCAGGGGCTATGGCTACACCTTC.

The chain links TRBV28 to TRBJ1-6; 12 bases agree with TRBD1. The CDR3 runs 14 residues. Trimming took 6 bases from V and 13 from J; bases not matched to a gene: 7. Germline loops: CDR1 MDHEN, CDR2 SYDVKM. CDR3: CASSEGTGGLPLHF. CDR3 DNA: TGTGCCAGCAGCGAGGGGACAGGGGGCCTCCCCCTCCACTTT.